Below, 9 T cell receptor beta chains from the same sample are listed, as sequenced in a study of control samples from healthy donors and cancer patients. Measured with immunoSEQ multiplex PCR; TCRdb has only the in-frame clones, and not every one. The sample holds about 77,000 clones, roughly 92% seen once. The sample was blood. These receptor sequences come from an older woman in good health.

The chain is built from TRBV10-2 and TRBJ1-5, with 8 bases aligning to TRBD1. This CDR3 spans 13 amino acids. Per germline, CDR1 WSHSY and CDR2 SAAADI. The ends lost 6 bases at V and 8 bases at J; junction bases unmatched: 6. The CDR3 DNA reads TGCGCCAGCAGAAATAACAGGGGGGAGCCCCAGCATTTT. Its translation: CASRNNRGEPQHF.

The chain couples TRBV2 to TRBJ1-2; D ambiguous. The CDR3 loop spans 14 amino acids. V lost 4 bases and J lost 4, with 13 bases in between. Germline V lookup: CDR1 SNHLY, CDR2 FYNNEI. CDR3 sequence: CASSATRSFYGYTF. CDR3 sequence (DNA): TGTGCCAGCAGTGCAACTCGTTCCTTCTATGGCTACACCTTC.

The chain is built from TRBV6-5 and TRBJ1-1; D remains unclear. V lost 5 bases to trimming and J lost 1 base, with 8 bases between them. Germline CDR1 MNHEY, CDR2 SVGAGI. CDR3 size: 13 residues. CDR3 region: CASSLNENTEAFF. Written as DNA, the CDR3 is TGTGCCAGCAGTCTCAACGAGAACACTGAAGCTTTCTTT.

V gene TRBV7-2 combines with J gene TRBJ1-1; a possible D gene is TRBD1 (6 bases). The V and J ends lost 4 bases and 8 bases respectively, with 11 bases between them. Germline-derived CDR1 and CDR2 are SGHTA and FQGNSA. This CDR3 spans 12 amino acids. Written as DNA, the CDR3 is TGTGCCAGCAGCTCCGTTGGGGGCGAAGCTTTCTTT. It specifies CASSSVGGEAFF. Together with reference TRBV7-2 and TRBJ1-1, the CDR3 gives the full variable domain: GAGVSQSPSNKVTEKGKDVELRCDPISGHTALYWYRQSLGQGLEFLIYFQGNSAPDKSGLPSDRFSAERTGGSVSTLTIQRTQQEDSAVYLCASSSVGGEAFFGQGTRLTVV.

The chain has TRBV24-1 and TRBJ1-1; 10 positions match TRBD1. The germline V gene has CDR1 KGHDR and CDR2 SFDVKD. The CDR3 runs to 14 residues. Unmatched junction bases numbered 5, after V lost 7 bases and J lost 4 bases. CDR3 sequence: CATRPRDRGTEAFF. Written as DNA, the CDR3 is TGTGCCACCAGACCCCGGGACAGGGGCACTGAAGCTTTCTTT.

This clone was counted once. The chain is built from TRBV19 and TRBJ1-5; 7 nucleotides align to TRBD1. The germline V gene has CDR1 LNHDA and CDR2 SQIVND (reference sequence). The CDR3 totals 16 residues. V lost 7 bases to trimming and J lost 5 bases; unmatched junction nucleotides: 14. The CDR3 loop reads CASTERGRQGYQPQHF. The DNA for the CDR3 is TGTGCCAGTACCGAAAGGGGGAGACAGGGCTATCAGCCCCAGCATTTT. The full variable domain, with the rest looked up from reference TRBV19 and TRBJ1-5, is DGGITQSPKYLFRKEGQNVTLSCEQNLNHDAMYWYRQDPGQGLRLIYYSQIVNDFQKGDIAEGYSVSREKKESFPLTVTSAQKNPTAFYLCASTERGRQGYQPQHFGDGTRLSIL.

The chain joins TRBV11-2 to TRBJ2-7; D is uncertain. The germline CDR1 and CDR2 sequences are SGHAT and FQNNGV. With 4 bases removed from V and 5 bases from J, the gap between germline ends came to 6 bases. This CDR3 has 11 residues. The DNA for the CDR3 is TGTGCCAGCAGCTCCGACCACGAGCAGTACTTC. Protein sequence: CASSSDHEQYF.

The V and J genes are TRBV7-2 and TRBJ2-7; D not resolved. Trimming pared 5 bases from V and 4 bases from J, leaving 6 bases between. Germline lookup yields CDR1 SGHTA and CDR2 FQGNSA. CDR3 length: 11 amino acids. In DNA form, the CDR3 reads TGTGCCAGCAGCCTTGAATACGAGCAGTACTTC. Residues: CASSLEYEQYF.

The chain recombines TRBV7-9 with TRBJ2-2, with 7 bases lining up with TRBD2. CDR1 is SEHNR and CDR2 is FQNEAQ in the germline V gene (reference sequence). The CDR3 contains 16 residues. J lost 0 bases, V lost 3 bases, and 4 bases had no gene match. This CDR3 is CASSFGGFTNTGELFF. Written as DNA, the CDR3 is TGTGCCAGCAGCTTCGGGGGGTTTACGAACACCGGGGAGCTGTTTTTT.